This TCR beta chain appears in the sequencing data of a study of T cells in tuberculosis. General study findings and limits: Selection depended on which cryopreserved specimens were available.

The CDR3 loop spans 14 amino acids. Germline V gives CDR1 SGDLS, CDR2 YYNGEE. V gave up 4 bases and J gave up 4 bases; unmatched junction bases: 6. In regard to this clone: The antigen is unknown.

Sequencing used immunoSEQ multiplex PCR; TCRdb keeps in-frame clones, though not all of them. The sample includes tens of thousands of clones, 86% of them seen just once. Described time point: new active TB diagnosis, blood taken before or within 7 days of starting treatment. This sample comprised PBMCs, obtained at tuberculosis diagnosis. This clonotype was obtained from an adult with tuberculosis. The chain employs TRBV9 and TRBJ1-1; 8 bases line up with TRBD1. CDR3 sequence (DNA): TGTGCCAGCAGCCCCCGGACAGGGTTCACTGAAGCTTTCTTT. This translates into CASSPRTGFTEAFF.